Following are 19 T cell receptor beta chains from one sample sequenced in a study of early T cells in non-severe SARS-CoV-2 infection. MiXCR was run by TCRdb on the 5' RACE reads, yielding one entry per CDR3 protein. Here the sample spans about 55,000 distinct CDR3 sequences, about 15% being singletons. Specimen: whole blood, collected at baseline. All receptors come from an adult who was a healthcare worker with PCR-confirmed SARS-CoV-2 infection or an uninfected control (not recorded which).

This CDR3 reads CASSLKTGVLTEAFF. CDR3 in DNA: TGTGCCAGCAGCTTGAAGACAGGGGTGTTAACTGAAGCTTTCTTT. The chain links TRBV5-6 to TRBJ1-1; 8 bases fit TRBD1. From germline, CDR1 is SGHDT and CDR2 YYEEEE. Trimming removed 1 base from V and 5 bases from J; junction bases left unmatched: 7. The CDR3 has 15 residues.

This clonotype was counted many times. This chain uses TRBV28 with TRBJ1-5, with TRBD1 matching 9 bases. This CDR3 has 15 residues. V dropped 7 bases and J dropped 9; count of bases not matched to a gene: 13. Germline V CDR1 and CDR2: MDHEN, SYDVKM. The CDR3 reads CASTSGTGSRWPQHF. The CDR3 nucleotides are TGTGCCAGCACGTCTGGGACAGGGTCGCGTTGGCCCCAGCATTTT.

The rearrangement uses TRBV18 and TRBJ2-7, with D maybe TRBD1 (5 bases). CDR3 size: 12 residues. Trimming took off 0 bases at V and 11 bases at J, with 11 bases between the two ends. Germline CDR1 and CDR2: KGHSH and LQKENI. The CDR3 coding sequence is TGTGCCAGCTCACCACCGCAGGGTCGGGAGTACTTC. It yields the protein CASSPPQGREYF.

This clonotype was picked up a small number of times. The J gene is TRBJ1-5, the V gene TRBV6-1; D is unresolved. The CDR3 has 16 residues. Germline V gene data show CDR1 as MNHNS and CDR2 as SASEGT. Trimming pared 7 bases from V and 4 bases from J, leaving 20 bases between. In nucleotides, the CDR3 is TGTGCCAGCAAACCACGTCTACAGTCAAGTAATCAGCCCCAGCATTTT. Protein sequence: CASKPRLQSSNQPQHF.

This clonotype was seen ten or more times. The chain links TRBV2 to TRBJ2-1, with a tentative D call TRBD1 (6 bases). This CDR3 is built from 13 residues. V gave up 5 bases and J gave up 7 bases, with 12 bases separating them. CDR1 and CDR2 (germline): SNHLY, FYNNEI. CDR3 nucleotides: TGTGCCAGCAGTTCTGGACAGTTAAATGAGCAGTTCTTC. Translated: CASSSGQLNEQFF.

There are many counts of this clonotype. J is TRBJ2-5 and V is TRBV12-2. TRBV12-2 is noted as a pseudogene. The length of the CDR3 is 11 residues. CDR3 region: CASRLEIAQYF. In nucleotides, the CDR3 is TGTGCAAGTCGCTTAGAGATAGCCCAGTACTTC.

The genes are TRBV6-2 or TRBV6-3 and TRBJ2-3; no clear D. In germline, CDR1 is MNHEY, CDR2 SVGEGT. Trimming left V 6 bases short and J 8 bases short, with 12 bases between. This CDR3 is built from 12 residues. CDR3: CASSLTWPTQYF. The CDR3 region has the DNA TGTGCCAGCAGCCTCACCTGGCCTACGCAGTATTTT.

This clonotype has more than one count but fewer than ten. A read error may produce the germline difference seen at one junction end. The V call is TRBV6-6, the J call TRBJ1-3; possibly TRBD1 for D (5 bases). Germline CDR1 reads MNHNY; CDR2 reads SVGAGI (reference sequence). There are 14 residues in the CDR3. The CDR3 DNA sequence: TGTGCCAGCGGTTACCAGGGCTCTGGAAACACCATATATTTT. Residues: CASGYQGSGNTIYF.

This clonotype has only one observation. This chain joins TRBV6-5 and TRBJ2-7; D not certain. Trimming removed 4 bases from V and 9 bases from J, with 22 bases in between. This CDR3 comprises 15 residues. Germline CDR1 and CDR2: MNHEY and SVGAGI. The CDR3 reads CASSSVVALSGVQYF. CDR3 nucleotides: TGTGCCAGCAGTTCCGTGGTAGCTCTGTCTGGTGTGCAGTACTTC.

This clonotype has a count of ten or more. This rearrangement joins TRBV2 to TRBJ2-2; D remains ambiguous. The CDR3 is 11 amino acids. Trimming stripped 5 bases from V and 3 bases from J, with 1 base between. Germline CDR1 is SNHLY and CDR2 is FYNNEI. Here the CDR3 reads CASSYTGELFF. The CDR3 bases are TGTGCCAGCAGTTACACCGGGGAGCTGTTTTTT. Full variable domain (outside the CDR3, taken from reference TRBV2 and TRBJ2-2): EPEVTQTPSHQVTQMGQEVILRCVPISNHLYFYWYRQILGQKVEFLVSFYNNEISEKSEIFDDQFSVERPDGSNFTLKIRSTKLEDSAMYFCASSYTGELFFGEGSRLTVL.

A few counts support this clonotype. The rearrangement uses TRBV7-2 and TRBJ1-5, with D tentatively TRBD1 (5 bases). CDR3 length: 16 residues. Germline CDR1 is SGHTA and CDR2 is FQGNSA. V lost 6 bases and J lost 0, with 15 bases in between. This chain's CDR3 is CASRASGPHSNQPQHF. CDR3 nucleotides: TGTGCCAGCAGAGCGTCGGGGCCGCATAGCAATCAGCCCCAGCATTTT.

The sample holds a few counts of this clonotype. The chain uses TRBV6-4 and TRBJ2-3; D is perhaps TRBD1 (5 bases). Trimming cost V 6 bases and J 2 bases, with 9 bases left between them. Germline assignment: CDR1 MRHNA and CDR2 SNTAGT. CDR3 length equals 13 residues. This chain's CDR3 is CASSQGHTDTQYF. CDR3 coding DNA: TGTGCCAGCAGCCAGGGCCACACAGATACGCAGTATTTT.

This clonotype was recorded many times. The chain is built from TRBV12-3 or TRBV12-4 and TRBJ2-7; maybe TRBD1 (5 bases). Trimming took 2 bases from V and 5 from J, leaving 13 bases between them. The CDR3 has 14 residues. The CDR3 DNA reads TGTGCCAGCAGTTTAAGGCAGGGCTACCACGAGCAGTACTTC. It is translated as CASSLRQGYHEQYF.

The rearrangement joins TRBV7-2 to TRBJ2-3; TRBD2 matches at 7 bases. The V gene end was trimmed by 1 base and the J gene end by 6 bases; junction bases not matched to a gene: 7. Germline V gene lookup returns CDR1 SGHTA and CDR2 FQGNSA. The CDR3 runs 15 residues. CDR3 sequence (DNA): TGTGCCAGCAGCTTAGGCAGGCTAGCGGCGGATACGCAGTATTTT. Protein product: CASSLGRLAADTQYF.

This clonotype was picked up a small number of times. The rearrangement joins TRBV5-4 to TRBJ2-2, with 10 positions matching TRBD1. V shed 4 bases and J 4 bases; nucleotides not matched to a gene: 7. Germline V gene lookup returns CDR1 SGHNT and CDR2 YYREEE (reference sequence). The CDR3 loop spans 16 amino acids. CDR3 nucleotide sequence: TGTGCCAGCAGCCCCTTCCGGGACAGGGGCACCGGGGAGCTGTTTTTT. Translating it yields CASSPFRDRGTGELFF.

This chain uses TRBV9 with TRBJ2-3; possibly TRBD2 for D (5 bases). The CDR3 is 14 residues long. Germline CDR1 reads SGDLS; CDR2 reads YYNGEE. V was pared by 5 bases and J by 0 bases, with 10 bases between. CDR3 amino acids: CASSVRLSTDTQYF. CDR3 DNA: TGTGCCAGCAGTGTTAGACTAAGCACAGATACGCAGTATTTT.

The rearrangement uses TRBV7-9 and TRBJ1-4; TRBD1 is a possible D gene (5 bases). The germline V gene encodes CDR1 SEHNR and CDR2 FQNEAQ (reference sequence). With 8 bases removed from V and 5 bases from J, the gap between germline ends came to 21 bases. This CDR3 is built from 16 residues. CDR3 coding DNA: TGTGCCAGCTCCGCTCCTTCCGGGACCGTAAATGAAAAACTGTTTTTT. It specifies CASSAPSGTVNEKLFF.

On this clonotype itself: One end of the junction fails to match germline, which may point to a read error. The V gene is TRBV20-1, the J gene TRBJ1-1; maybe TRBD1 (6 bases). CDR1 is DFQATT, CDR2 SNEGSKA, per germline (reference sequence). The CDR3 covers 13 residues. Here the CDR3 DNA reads TGCAGTCCTAGGGGCAGGGGGAACACTGAAGCTTTCTTT. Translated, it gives CSPRGRGNTEAFF.

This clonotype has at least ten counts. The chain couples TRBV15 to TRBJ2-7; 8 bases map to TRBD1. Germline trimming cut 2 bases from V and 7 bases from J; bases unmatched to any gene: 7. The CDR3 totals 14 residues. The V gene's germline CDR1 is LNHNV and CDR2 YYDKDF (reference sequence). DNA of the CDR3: TGTGCCACCAGCAGAAACCAGGGGGCAGGGGAGCAGTACTTC. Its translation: CATSRNQGAGEQYF. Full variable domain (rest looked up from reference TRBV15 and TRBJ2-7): DAMVIQNPRYQVTQFGKPVTLSCSQTLNHNVMYWYQQKSSQAPKLLFHYYDKDFNNEADTPDNFQSRRPNTSFCFLDIRSPGLGDTAMYLCATSRNQGAGEQYFGPGTRLTVT.